This TCR beta chain was profiled in a study of cytomegalovirus exposure and HLA in healthy donors. Study-wide points: Researchers reported that a few CMV-associated chains were confirmed in vitro as CMV antigen-specific. It was approximately 160 TCR beta chains that were listed as cytomegalovirus-associated.

It was the roughly 110-subject validation cohort, separate from the roughly 700-subject first cohort, to which the donors belonged. Details on this clone: Its antigen is currently unknown.

TCRdb's copy holds only in-frame clones and misses some; the assay was immunoSEQ multiplex PCR. Of 200,000 to 250,000 clones listed, about nine tenths are singletons. Germline V lookup: CDR1 MDHEN, CDR2 SYDVKM. This CDR3 has 16 residues. The V end lost 5 bases, the J end lost 5 bases, and 21 bases lay between the germline ends. The sequencing input was PBMCs. This TCR derives from a woman under 30 in good health and CMV-seropositive. The J gene is TRBJ2-5, the V gene TRBV28, with D uncertain. The CDR3 spells CASSISSLLASETQYF. For the CDR3, the DNA is TGTGCCAGCAGTATTTCCTCCCTACTCGCTTCGGAGACCCAGTACTTC. The full variable domain, in which reference TRBV28 and TRBJ2-5 provide the parts outside the CDR3, is DVKVTQSSRYLVKRTGEKVFLECVQDMDHENMFWYRQDPGLGLRLIYFSYDVKMKEKGDIPEGYSVSREKKERFSLILESASTNQTSMYLCASSISSLLASETQYFGPGTRLLVL.